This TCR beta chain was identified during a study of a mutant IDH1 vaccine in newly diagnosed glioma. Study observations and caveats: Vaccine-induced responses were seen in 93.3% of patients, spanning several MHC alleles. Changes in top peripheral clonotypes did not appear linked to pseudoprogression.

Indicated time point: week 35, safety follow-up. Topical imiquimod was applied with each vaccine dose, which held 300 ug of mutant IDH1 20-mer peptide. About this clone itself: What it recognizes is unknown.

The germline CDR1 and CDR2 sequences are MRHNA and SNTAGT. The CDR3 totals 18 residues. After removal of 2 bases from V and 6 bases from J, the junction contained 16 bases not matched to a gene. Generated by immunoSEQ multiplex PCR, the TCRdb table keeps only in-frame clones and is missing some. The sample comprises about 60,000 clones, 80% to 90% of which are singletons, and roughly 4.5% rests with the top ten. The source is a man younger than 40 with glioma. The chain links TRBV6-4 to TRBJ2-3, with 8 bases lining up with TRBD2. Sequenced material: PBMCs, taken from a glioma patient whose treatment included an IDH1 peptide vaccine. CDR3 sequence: CASSDTSGTSRIGDTQYF. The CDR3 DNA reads TGTGCCAGCAGTGACACCTCCGGGACTAGTAGGATTGGGGATACGCAGTATTTT.